One T cell receptor (beta chain) is described in this entry. Antigen specificity is unknown. Through a sample-barcoded 5' primer and a J-beta primer mix, a second PCR was run for about 6 to 12 cycles. TCRdb itself ran the 5' RACE reads through MiXCR, one entry per CDR3 protein. Among over a million distinct CDR3 sequences listed, approximately 59% were seen once. Trimming shortened V by 1 base and J by 6 bases, and 9 bases separated the two germline ends. Germline loops: CDR1 DFQATT, CDR2 SNEGSKA (reference sequence). The CDR3 runs to 13 residues. Those donating, healthy Caucasian individuals from Russia, were aged about 6 to 90. This specimen comes from a study of blood T cells in healthy people across ages. Study-level findings and limits: Naive T cell percentage showed a strong correlation with the diversity of TCR beta.

The sequenced material came from blood. The chain carries TRBV20-1 and TRBJ2-2; tentative D call: TRBD1 (5 bases). The receptor comes from a man aged 18 to 29 in good health. CDR3 sequence: CSARAQGSGELFF. CDR3 DNA sequence: TGCAGTGCTAGAGCGCAGGGTTCCGGGGAGCTGTTTTTT.